These 8 T cell receptor beta chains originate from one sample sequenced in a study of shared clonotypes between healthy human individuals. Data came from immunoSEQ multiplex PCR; TCRdb stores just in-frame clones and leaves some out. The sample gives about 1.1 million clones, roughly 80% of which show up once; more than 0.85% is in the top ten. The sample was memory CD4+ T cells from PBMCs. The subset: CD45RA-negative fraction. The source is a young man in good health. Some clones in this sample may be carry-over from other donors' samples.

The chain links TRBV2 to TRBJ2-1; D tentatively fits TRBD1 or TRBD2 (5 bases each). CDR3 size: 22 residues. Germline V gene sequence: CDR1 SNHLY, CDR2 FYNNEI. Trimming took 8 bases from V and 2 from J, leaving 37 bases between them. CDR3 protein: CASGEGIGWDGATGTPYNEQFF. The CDR3 DNA reads as TGTGCCAGCGGCGAGGGGATAGGGTGGGATGGTGCCACGGGGACCCCCTACAATGAGCAGTTCTTC.

V usage is TRBV15 and J usage is TRBJ1-5; TRBD1 aligns across 9 bases. Germline-derived CDR1 and CDR2 are LNHNV and YYDKDF (reference sequence). The CDR3 is 15 amino acids. Losses at the gene ends were 3 bases for V and 2 bases for J; bases not matched to a gene: 2. As DNA, the CDR3 is TGTGCCACCAGCAGCCGGGACAGGGGCAATCAGCCCCAGCATTTT. Its protein is CATSSRDRGNQPQHF.

This chain connects TRBV5-1 to TRBJ2-5; 8 bases fit TRBD1. Germline CDR1 SGHRS, CDR2 YFSETQ. This CDR3 has 15 amino acids. The V segment lost 0 bases and the J segment 7 bases; nucleotides outside the gene matches: 8. CDR3 region: CASSLDGQGAGTQYF. In DNA, the CDR3 is TGCGCCAGCAGCTTGGATGGACAGGGAGCGGGGACCCAGTACTTC.

In this sample, this clone turned up many times. Additional DNA sequences in this sample encode the identical CDR3. This chain connects TRBV5-1 to TRBJ2-1; maybe TRBD2 (5 bases). The CDR3 sequence is 15 residues long. The germline gives CDR1 SGHRS, CDR2 YFSETQ. The germline V and J ends were trimmed by 0 bases and 5 bases, with 12 bases remaining between them. This chain's CDR3 is CASSLGLAQNNEQFF. Here the CDR3 DNA reads TGCGCCAGCAGCTTGGGGCTAGCACAAAACAATGAGCAGTTCTTC. The full variable domain, its missing parts supplied by reference TRBV5-1 and TRBJ2-1, is KAGVTQTPRYLIKTRGQQVTLSCSPISGHRSVSWYQQTPGQGLQFLFEYFSETQRNKGNFPGRFSGRQFSNSRSEMNVSTLELGDSALYLCASSLGLAQNNEQFFGPGTRLTVL.

The V call is TRBV7-8, the J call TRBJ2-5, with D unresolved. The V end was cut by 5 bases, the J end by 0 bases, with 13 bases between. CDR3 length: 15 amino acids. Germline V gene data show CDR1 as SGHVS and CDR2 as FQNEAQ. The CDR3 spells CASSPTVWYQETQYF. The CDR3 nucleotides read TGTGCCAGCAGCCCTACGGTTTGGTACCAAGAGACCCAGTACTTC.

This chain connects TRBV9 to TRBJ2-5; D remains ambiguous. Germline-derived CDR1 and CDR2 are SGDLS and YYNGEE. This CDR3 has 16 residues. Trimming removed 0 bases at V and 0 bases at J, with 12 bases between. The CDR3 is CASSVAPGQYQETQYF. The CDR3 region has the DNA TGTGCCAGCAGCGTAGCCCCCGGGCAGTACCAAGAGACCCAGTACTTC.

CDR3 DNA sequence: TGTGCCATCAGTGAGCCTAGCGGGACCTTCCAAGAGACCCAGTACTTC. Amino acid sequence: CAISEPSGTFQETQYF. The V gene is TRBV10-3, the J gene TRBJ2-5; TRBD2 agrees at 9 bases. The CDR3 is 16 residues long. J lost 1 base, V lost 2 bases, and 5 bases had no gene match. CDR1 is ENHRY and CDR2 is SYGVKD in the germline V gene.

This clone was detected once. This chain joins TRBV28 and TRBJ1-2, with a possible D match to TRBD1 (5 bases). Trimming stripped 3 bases from V and 3 bases from J, with 11 bases between. From germline, CDR1 is MDHEN and CDR2 SYDVKM. This CDR3 comprises 14 residues. The CDR3 sequence: CASSFGVGDYGYTF. The CDR3 DNA reads TGTGCCAGCAGTTTTGGGGTGGGGGACTATGGCTACACCTTC.